This T cell receptor (beta chain) was profiled in a study of T cell repertoires in cytomegalovirus infection. TCRdb independently ran MiXCR on the reads; one entry per CDR3 protein. The table shows about 130,000 distinct CDR3 sequences, with 25% to 35% occurring only once. The CDR3 contains 14 residues. V lost 5 bases and J 5 bases, leaving 13 bases between the germline ends. The germline V gene encodes CDR1 SGHVS and CDR2 FQNEAQ. A remark on this clonotype: Its cognate antigen is unknown.

This sequence joins TRBV7-8 and TRBJ1-5, with D possibly being TRBD1 (6 bases). The material sequenced was CD8+ T cells from cultured PBMCs, taken from culture after CMV antigen stimulation. The sequence was obtained from a human donor in good health (CMV status not recorded). Some clones in this sample may be carry-over from other donors' samples. CDR3 sequence: CASSPGTSDQPQHF. CDR3 DNA: TGTGCCAGCAGCCCCGGGACATCGGATCAGCCCCAGCATTTT.